Each of the 29 T cell receptor beta chains below was sequenced from the same sample in a study of technical replicates of blood from a handful of donors. Produced via immunoSEQ multiplex PCR; TCRdb's table is partial and in-frame only. This sample has 75,000 to 90,000 clones, with about 93% found just once. Sequencing was carried out using T cells isolated from PBMCs. Source of these receptors: a human donor in good health.

The rearrangement joins TRBV5-1 to TRBJ1-1; unclear D gene. V lost 0 bases to trimming and J lost 0 bases, with 6 bases between them. This CDR3 is 14 amino acids long. Germline CDR1 and CDR2: SGHRS and YFSETQ. CDR3 sequence reads: CASSLVSVNTEAFF. Here the CDR3 DNA reads TGCGCCAGCAGCTTGGTTTCGGTGAACACTGAAGCTTTCTTT. Full variable domain (outside the CDR3, taken from reference TRBV5-1 and TRBJ1-1): KAGVTQTPRYLIKTRGQQVTLSCSPISGHRSVSWYQQTPGQGLQFLFEYFSETQRNKGNFPGRFSGRQFSNSRSEMNVSTLELGDSALYLCASSLVSVNTEAFFGQGTRLTVV.

V gene TRBV11-2 combines with J gene TRBJ1-2, with 7 nucleotides matching TRBD1. V dropped 3 bases and J dropped 7; count of bases not matched to a gene: 11. The CDR3 is 15 residues long. Germline loops: CDR1 SGHAT, CDR2 FQNNGV. Here the CDR3 reads CASSFRQGLSPGYTF. CDR3 in DNA: TGTGCCAGCAGCTTCAGACAGGGTCTGTCCCCTGGCTACACCTTC. The whole variable domain, remainder taken from reference TRBV11-2 and TRBJ1-2, is EAGVAQSPRYKIIEKRQSVAFWCNPISGHATLYWYQQILGQGPKLLIQFQNNGVVDDSQLPKDRFSAERLKGVDSTLKIQPAKLEDSAVYLCASSFRQGLSPGYTFGSGTRLTVV.

The V gene is TRBV5-1, the J gene TRBJ2-1; tentative D call: TRBD2 (6 bases). V was cut by 4 bases and J by 4 bases, with 21 bases left in between. Germline-derived CDR1 and CDR2 are SGHRS and YFSETQ. The CDR3 contains 17 residues. CDR3 in DNA: TGCGCCAGCAGCCCCGCCCTTCTAGCGCAAAATTACAATGAGCAGTTCTTC. This translates into CASSPALLAQNYNEQFF.

The J gene is TRBJ2-7, the V gene TRBV28, with 11 bases aligning to TRBD1. The CDR3 sequence is 14 residues long. The germline gives CDR1 MDHEN, CDR2 SYDVKM. The V gene end was trimmed by 5 bases and the J gene end by 3 bases; junction bases not matched to a gene: 3. As DNA, the CDR3 is TGTGCCAGCAGTGCGGGACAGGGGGGCTACGAGCAGTACTTC. Translation: CASSAGQGGYEQYF.

The chain recombines TRBV10-3 with TRBJ2-2; weak D call: TRBD2 (5 bases). The CDR3 consists of 12 residues. V was cut by 8 bases and J by 3 bases, with 7 bases left in between. Germline V gene sequence: CDR1 ENHRY, CDR2 SYGVKD. The CDR3 here is CAISGYTGELFF. The CDR3 nucleotides are TGTGCCATCTCGGGGTACACCGGGGAGCTGTTTTTT.

This chain connects TRBV5-1 to TRBJ2-2, with 12 bases identical to TRBD1. The germline V gene has CDR1 SGHRS and CDR2 YFSETQ. This CDR3 has 19 residues. With V trimmed by 1 base and J by 4 bases, 11 bases remained unmatched. The CDR3 loop is CASSLLPGQGASGTGELFF. CDR3 DNA sequence: TGCGCCAGCAGCTTGCTCCCGGGACAGGGGGCGAGTGGCACCGGGGAGCTGTTTTTT. Full variable domain (missing parts from reference TRBV5-1 and TRBJ2-2): KAGVTQTPRYLIKTRGQQVTLSCSPISGHRSVSWYQQTPGQGLQFLFEYFSETQRNKGNFPGRFSGRQFSNSRSEMNVSTLELGDSALYLCASSLLPGQGASGTGELFFGEGSRLTVL.

The V call is TRBV6-5, the J call TRBJ1-4; TRBD1 matches at 9 bases. J was trimmed by 8 bases and V by 0 bases; bases with no gene match: 7. Germline CDR1 and CDR2: MNHEY and SVGAGI. The CDR3 sequence is 16 residues long. This CDR3 is CASSYSRTGVREKLFF. In nucleotides, the CDR3 is TGTGCCAGCAGTTACTCGAGGACAGGGGTGAGGGAAAAACTGTTTTTT.

This clone was detected only a few times. V usage is TRBV27 and J usage is TRBJ1-1; D may be TRBD1 (6 bases). Germline V CDR1 and CDR2: MNHEY, SMNVEV (reference sequence). The germline V and J ends were trimmed by 6 bases and 4 bases, with 12 bases remaining between them. The CDR3 is 13 amino acids. Written as DNA, the CDR3 is TGTGCCAGCAGGAATACAGGGTCCACTGAAGCTTTCTTT. Translating gives CASRNTGSTEAFF.

The V and J genes are TRBV18 and TRBJ2-1; 8 nucleotides align to TRBD2. Germline V gene sequence: CDR1 KGHSH, CDR2 LQKENI. This CDR3 has 16 amino acids. V shed 4 bases and J 3 bases; nucleotides not matched to a gene: 8. CDR3 coding DNA: TGTGCCAGCTCACAAGTAACTAGCGGCAACTACAATGAGCAGTTCTTC. It codes for CASSQVTSGNYNEQFF.

This clone was recorded a few times. The V and J genes are TRBV6-4 and TRBJ2-5; 12 bases agree with TRBD2. V trimming: 4 bases; J trimming: 5 bases; junction bases outside the gene matches: 5. The CDR3 contains 15 residues. Germline V CDR1 and CDR2: MRHNA, SNTAGT. The CDR3 here is CASSASGRAGETQYF. The CDR3 DNA follows: TGTGCCAGCAGTGCTAGCGGGAGGGCCGGGGAGACCCAGTACTTC.

This chain connects TRBV2 to TRBJ1-2; D unresolved. Germline V CDR1 and CDR2: SNHLY, FYNNEI. CDR3 size: 12 residues. Trimming stripped 5 bases from V and 8 bases from J, with 12 bases between. The CDR3 bases are TGTGCCAGCAGTTACTACGCGGGAGGCTACACCTTC. Amino acid sequence: CASSYYAGGYTF. Full variable domain (remainder filled in from reference TRBV2 and TRBJ1-2): EPEVTQTPSHQVTQMGQEVILRCVPISNHLYFYWYRQILGQKVEFLVSFYNNEISEKSEIFDDQFSVERPDGSNFTLKIRSTKLEDSAMYFCASSYYAGGYTFGSGTRLTVV.

This clone occurred once. V and J are TRBV5-8 and TRBJ2-7, with 11 bases matching TRBD2. The length of the CDR3 is 16 residues. The V gene's germline CDR1 is SGHTS and CDR2 YDEGEE. With 0 bases clipped from V and 7 bases from J, the junction kept 9 bases outside the gene matches. Written as DNA, the CDR3 is TGTGCCAGCAGCTTGGGTCTAGCGGGAGGCGTAGAGGAGCAGTACTTC. Its translation is CASSLGLAGGVEEQYF.

The chain employs TRBV30 and TRBJ1-2; 8 nucleotides match TRBD1. Per germline, CDR1 GTSNPN and CDR2 SVGIG (reference sequence). J lost 2 bases, V lost 3 bases, and 8 bases had no gene match. This CDR3 has 15 residues. The CDR3 here is CAWRRTGRSNYGYTF. The CDR3 nucleotides are TGTGCCTGGAGACGGACAGGGAGATCCAACTATGGCTACACCTTC.

This chain joins TRBV6-1 and TRBJ2-1, with TRBD2 matching 7 bases. This CDR3 has 14 residues. V shed 6 bases, J shed 7 bases, and the junction held 9 bases outside the gene matches. Germline V gives CDR1 MNHNS, CDR2 SASEGT. The CDR3 region is CASSRMTSLNEQFF. As DNA, the CDR3 is TGTGCCAGCAGCCGAATGACTAGCCTGAATGAGCAGTTCTTC.

CDR3 in amino acids: CASSEAGSAGFKKKLFF. CDR3 DNA sequence: TGTGCCAGCAGTGAAGCCGGGTCGGCGGGTTTTAAGAAAAAACTGTTTTTT. The V gene is TRBV2, the J gene TRBJ1-4; the D is unclear. The CDR3 runs to 17 residues. Per germline, CDR1 SNHLY and CDR2 FYNNEI. Trimming shortened V by 0 bases and J by 9 bases, and 20 bases separated the two germline ends.

A single count supports this clone. The chain links TRBV7-9 to TRBJ1-2; unclear D gene. The CDR3 is 15 amino acids. V lost 4 bases, J lost 0 bases, and 12 bases lay in between. Per germline, CDR1 SEHNR and CDR2 FQNEAQ (reference sequence). The CDR3 protein is CASSSRGQANYGYTF. The DNA for the CDR3 is TGTGCCAGCAGCTCCCGTGGCCAAGCTAACTATGGCTACACCTTC.

The chain carries TRBV6-1 and TRBJ1-2; D is unclear. Germline CDR1 MNHNS, CDR2 SASEGT. The CDR3 length is 13 residues. The germline V and J ends were trimmed by 1 base and 12 bases, with 15 bases remaining between them. The CDR3 DNA follows: TGTGCCAGCAGTGAAGGCCGGAGGAACAGAAACACCTTC. As protein: CASSEGRRNRNTF.

V gene TRBV21-1 combines with J gene TRBJ2-7; TRBD2 is the table's D call and was not checked against the DNA. TRBV21-1 is shown as a pseudogene. CDR3 length: 20 amino acids. The CDR3 loop is CASSKRRGQERLAGTYEQYF. CDR3 coding DNA: TGTGCCAGCAGCAAACGTCGCGGACAGGAGAGACTAGCGGGAACCTACGAGCAGTACTTC.

The rearrangement joins TRBV11-2 to TRBJ1-3; D is ambiguous. Germline assignment: CDR1 SGHAT and CDR2 FQNNGV. Trimming shortened V by 0 bases and J by 4 bases, and 16 bases separated the two germline ends. The CDR3 has 17 amino acids. The DNA for the CDR3 is TGTGCCAGCAGCTTAGATCTCAGTGGAGGAGCCGGAAACACCATATATTTT. Amino acids: CASSLDLSGGAGNTIYF.

This chain links TRBV6-6 with TRBJ2-5, with D uncertain. Deletions cut 2 bases from V and 0 bases from J, with 7 bases between. This CDR3 has 14 residues. The germline CDR1 and CDR2 sequences are MNHNY and SVGAGI (reference sequence). The CDR3 region is CASSYHSNQETQYF. The CDR3, as DNA: TGTGCCAGCAGTTACCACAGTAACCAAGAGACCCAGTACTTC.

This sequence joins TRBV6-6 and TRBJ1-5, with 8 bases that match TRBD1. CDR3 size: 16 residues. V shed 4 bases and J 7 bases; nucleotides not matched to a gene: 12. From germline, CDR1 is MNHNY and CDR2 SVGAGI (reference sequence). CDR3 DNA sequence: TGTGCCAGCAGTTCCCCGGACAGGGCAGCGGGGCAGCCCCAGCATTTT. Amino acid sequence: CASSSPDRAAGQPQHF.

This clone was detected only once. The chain couples TRBV4-1 to TRBJ2-2, with TRBD2 matching 7 bases. Germline loops: CDR1 MGHRA, CDR2 YSYEKL. V lost 0 bases and J lost 3; bases outside the gene matches: 1. This CDR3 is built from 15 residues. The CDR3 region is CASSQERGDTGELFF. Here the CDR3 DNA reads TGCGCCAGCAGCCAAGAACGGGGGGACACCGGGGAGCTGTTTTTT.

The J gene is TRBJ2-1, the V gene TRBV27; TRBD1 agrees at 8 bases. The V gene end was trimmed by 5 bases and the J gene end by 5 bases; junction bases not matched to a gene: 11. CDR3 length equals 16 residues. CDR1 is MNHEY and CDR2 is SMNVEV in the germline V gene (reference sequence). Here the CDR3 reads CASSHRTGTADNEQFF. Here the CDR3 DNA reads TGTGCCAGCAGTCACCGGACAGGGACGGCGGACAATGAGCAGTTCTTC.

This clone was seen just once. This chain uses TRBV11-3 with TRBJ2-7, with D possibly being TRBD2 (7 bases). Trimming pared 4 bases from V and 3 bases from J, leaving 16 bases between. Germline CDR1 and CDR2: SGHNT and YENEEA. This CDR3 spans 15 amino acids. CDR3 residues: CASSSGAGAFYEQYF. In DNA form, the CDR3 reads TGTGCCAGCAGCTCGGGGGCGGGAGCTTTCTACGAGCAGTACTTC.

This clone was seen once. This rearrangement joins TRBV6-6 to TRBJ2-3; D not certain. The germline V and J ends were trimmed by 6 bases and 5 bases, with 9 bases remaining between them. The CDR3 totals 12 residues. CDR1 and CDR2 (germline): MNHNY, SVGAGI (reference sequence). The CDR3 nucleotides read TGTGCCAGCAGCACAACCCTAGATACGCAGTATTTT. Encoded protein: CASSTTLDTQYF.

This clone was counted a few times. This chain uses TRBV19 with TRBJ2-2, with D tentatively TRBD1 (5 bases). CDR1 is LNHDA, CDR2 SQIVND, per germline (reference sequence). The CDR3 totals 14 residues. V was cut by 2 bases and J by 4 bases, with 8 bases left in between. CDR3: CASSIKTVTGELFF. CDR3 DNA: TGTGCCAGTAGTATAAAGACAGTCACCGGGGAGCTGTTTTTT.

The J gene is TRBJ2-1, the V gene TRBV7-9; TRBD2 agrees at 10 bases. The CDR3 runs 15 residues. V lost 5 bases and J lost 8; bases outside the gene matches: 9. Germline V lookup: CDR1 SEHNR, CDR2 FQNEAQ (reference sequence). CDR3 coding DNA: TGTGCCAGCAGCCTTTCTAGCGGGAGTTTAGATGAGCAGTTCTTC. Translation gives CASSLSSGSLDEQFF. Variable domain in full (rest from reference TRBV7-9 and TRBJ2-1): DTGVSQNPRHKITKRGQNVTFRCDPISEHNRLYWYRQTLGQGPEFLTYFQNEAQLEKSRLLSDRFSAERPKGSFSTLEIQRTEQGDSAMYLCASSLSSGSLDEQFFGPGTRLTVL.

The chain uses TRBV6-5 and TRBJ1-5; D not resolved. Germline CDR1 MNHEY, CDR2 SVGAGI. The CDR3 spans 13 residues. Trimming removed 5 bases at V and 7 bases at J, with 12 bases between. In DNA form, the CDR3 reads TGTGCCAGCAGTACGGTGCCCGCCCAGCCCCAGCATTTT. Translated: CASSTVPAQPQHF.

The V gene is TRBV5-4, the J gene TRBJ2-6, with 7 bases matching TRBD1. This CDR3 has 14 residues. J lost 9 bases, V lost 3 bases, and 6 bases had no gene match. Germline V CDR1 and CDR2: SGHNT, YYREEE (reference sequence). As DNA, the CDR3 is TGTGCCAGCAGCTCTTCCGGGACAGTCAACGTCCTGACTTTC. Translated: CASSSSGTVNVLTF.